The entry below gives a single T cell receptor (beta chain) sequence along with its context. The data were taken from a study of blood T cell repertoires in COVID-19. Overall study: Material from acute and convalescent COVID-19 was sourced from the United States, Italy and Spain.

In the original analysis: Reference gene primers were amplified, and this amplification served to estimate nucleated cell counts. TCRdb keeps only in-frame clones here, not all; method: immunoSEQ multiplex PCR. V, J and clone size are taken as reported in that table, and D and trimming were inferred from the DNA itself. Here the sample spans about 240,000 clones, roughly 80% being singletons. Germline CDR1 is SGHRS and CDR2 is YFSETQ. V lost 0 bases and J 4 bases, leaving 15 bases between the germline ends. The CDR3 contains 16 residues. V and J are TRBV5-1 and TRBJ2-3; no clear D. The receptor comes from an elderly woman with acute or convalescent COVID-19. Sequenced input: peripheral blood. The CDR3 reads CASSLGPGRTPDTQYF. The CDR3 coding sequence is TGCGCCAGCAGCTTGGGTCCAGGTCGTACTCCAGATACGCAGTATTTT.